These 10 T cell receptor beta chains came from one sample sequenced in a study of blood T cell repertoires in COVID-19. Clones were sequenced by immunoSEQ multiplex PCR, and TCRdb holds only the in-frame ones, with some missing. The sample lists more than 300,000 clones, about four fifths occurring once. What was sequenced was PBMCs or T cells enriched from blood (not recorded which). These receptor sequences come from a woman in her forties or fifties who had recovered from COVID-19.

The V gene is TRBV25-1, the J gene TRBJ1-1; D is perhaps TRBD1 (5 bases). Per germline, CDR1 MGHDK and CDR2 SYGVNS. Deletions cut 1 base from V and 3 bases from J, with 9 bases between. The CDR3 sequence is 14 residues long. CDR3 nucleotides: TGTGCCAGCAGTGAATCAGGGAGGGACACTGAAGCTTTCTTT. It codes for CASSESGRDTEAFF.

The chain joins TRBV6-4 to TRBJ2-1; 10 positions agree with TRBD1. This CDR3 has 15 residues. V gave up 5 bases and J gave up 3 bases; unmatched junction bases: 4. Germline V CDR1 and CDR2: MRHNA, SNTAGT. The CDR3 spells CASSMGQGSYNEQFF. CDR3 bases: TGTGCCAGCAGTATGGGACAGGGGAGCTACAATGAGCAGTTCTTC.

Here the CDR3 DNA reads TGCAGTGCTAGTTCCCCAGCGGGAGTTCGCAATGAGCAGTTCTTC. Its translation is CSASSPAGVRNEQFF. V and J are TRBV20-1 and TRBJ2-1, with TRBD2 identical over 8 bases. The V gene end was trimmed by 3 bases and the J gene end by 6 bases; junction bases not matched to a gene: 10. Germline values: CDR1 DFQATT, CDR2 SNEGSKA (reference sequence). The CDR3 extends over 15 amino acids.

The rearrangement joins TRBV3-1 (or the pseudogene TRBV3-2) to TRBJ1-2, with 12 positions matching TRBD1. The CDR3 loop spans 15 amino acids. The ends lost 2 bases at V and 7 bases at J; junction bases unmatched: 5. Germline values: CDR1 LGHDT, CDR2 YNNKEL (reference sequence). The CDR3 sequence is CASSQRDRGRGGYTF. The CDR3 DNA sequence: TGTGCCAGCAGCCAAAGGGACAGGGGGCGAGGTGGCTACACCTTC.

This chain joins TRBV19 and TRBJ1-6; D ambiguous. The CDR3 is 13 amino acids. Trimming removed 1 base from V and 13 bases from J, with 11 bases in between. CDR1 is LNHDA and CDR2 is SQIVND in the germline V gene (reference sequence). CDR3 sequence (DNA): TGTGCCAGTAGTATAGGTCAACTAAGCCCCCTCCACTTT. It specifies CASSIGQLSPLHF.

The chain recombines TRBV7-2 with TRBJ2-3, with a weak D call TRBD2 (5 bases). Trimming shortened V by 5 bases and J by 6 bases, and 15 bases separated the two germline ends. The CDR3 is 14 residues long. Germline V CDR1 and CDR2: SGHTA, FQGNSA. This CDR3 reads CASSLDWERDTQYF. Written as DNA, the CDR3 is TGTGCCAGCAGCCTAGATTGGGAGCGGGATACGCAGTATTTT.

The chain uses TRBV27 and TRBJ1-2; D is ambiguous. This CDR3 comprises 14 residues. Trimming removed 2 bases at V and 5 bases at J, with 12 bases between. Germline V gives CDR1 MNHEY, CDR2 SMNVEV (reference sequence). As DNA, the CDR3 is TGTGCCAGCAGTTTAGGCTCAGCGGGATATGGCTACACCTTC. Its protein product is CASSLGSAGYGYTF.

This clone was found a few times. V gene TRBV6-2 or TRBV6-3 combines with J gene TRBJ2-1, with TRBD1 as a possible D gene (5 bases). Germline V gives CDR1 MNHEY, CDR2 SVGEGT. Between the trimmed V and J ends, which lost 2 bases and 8 bases, there was a span of 28 bases. The CDR3 runs 19 residues. The chain's CDR3 is CASSYQYGPQGSSFHEQFF. CDR3 nucleotide sequence: TGTGCCAGCAGTTACCAGTACGGGCCTCAGGGAAGTTCCTTCCATGAGCAGTTCTTC.

This rearrangement joins TRBV19 to TRBJ2-1; possible D gene TRBD1, 6 bases. Trimming left V 3 bases short and J 11 bases short, with 17 bases between. This CDR3 has 14 amino acids. From germline, CDR1 is LNHDA and CDR2 SQIVND (reference sequence). CDR3 in DNA: TGTGCCAGTAGTATGGCCGGGCAGGGGCGGCAGCAGTTCTTC. Translation gives CASSMAGQGRQQFF.

V is TRBV3-1 (or the pseudogene TRBV3-2) and J is TRBJ1-3; the D is unclear. V was shortened by 5 bases and J by 0 bases, with 8 bases between the two germline ends. This CDR3 has 14 residues. Germline V gene sequence: CDR1 LGHDT, CDR2 YNNKEL (reference sequence). CDR3 amino acids: CASSVGPSGNTIYF. For the CDR3, the DNA is TGTGCCAGCAGCGTTGGGCCCTCTGGAAACACCATATATTTT.